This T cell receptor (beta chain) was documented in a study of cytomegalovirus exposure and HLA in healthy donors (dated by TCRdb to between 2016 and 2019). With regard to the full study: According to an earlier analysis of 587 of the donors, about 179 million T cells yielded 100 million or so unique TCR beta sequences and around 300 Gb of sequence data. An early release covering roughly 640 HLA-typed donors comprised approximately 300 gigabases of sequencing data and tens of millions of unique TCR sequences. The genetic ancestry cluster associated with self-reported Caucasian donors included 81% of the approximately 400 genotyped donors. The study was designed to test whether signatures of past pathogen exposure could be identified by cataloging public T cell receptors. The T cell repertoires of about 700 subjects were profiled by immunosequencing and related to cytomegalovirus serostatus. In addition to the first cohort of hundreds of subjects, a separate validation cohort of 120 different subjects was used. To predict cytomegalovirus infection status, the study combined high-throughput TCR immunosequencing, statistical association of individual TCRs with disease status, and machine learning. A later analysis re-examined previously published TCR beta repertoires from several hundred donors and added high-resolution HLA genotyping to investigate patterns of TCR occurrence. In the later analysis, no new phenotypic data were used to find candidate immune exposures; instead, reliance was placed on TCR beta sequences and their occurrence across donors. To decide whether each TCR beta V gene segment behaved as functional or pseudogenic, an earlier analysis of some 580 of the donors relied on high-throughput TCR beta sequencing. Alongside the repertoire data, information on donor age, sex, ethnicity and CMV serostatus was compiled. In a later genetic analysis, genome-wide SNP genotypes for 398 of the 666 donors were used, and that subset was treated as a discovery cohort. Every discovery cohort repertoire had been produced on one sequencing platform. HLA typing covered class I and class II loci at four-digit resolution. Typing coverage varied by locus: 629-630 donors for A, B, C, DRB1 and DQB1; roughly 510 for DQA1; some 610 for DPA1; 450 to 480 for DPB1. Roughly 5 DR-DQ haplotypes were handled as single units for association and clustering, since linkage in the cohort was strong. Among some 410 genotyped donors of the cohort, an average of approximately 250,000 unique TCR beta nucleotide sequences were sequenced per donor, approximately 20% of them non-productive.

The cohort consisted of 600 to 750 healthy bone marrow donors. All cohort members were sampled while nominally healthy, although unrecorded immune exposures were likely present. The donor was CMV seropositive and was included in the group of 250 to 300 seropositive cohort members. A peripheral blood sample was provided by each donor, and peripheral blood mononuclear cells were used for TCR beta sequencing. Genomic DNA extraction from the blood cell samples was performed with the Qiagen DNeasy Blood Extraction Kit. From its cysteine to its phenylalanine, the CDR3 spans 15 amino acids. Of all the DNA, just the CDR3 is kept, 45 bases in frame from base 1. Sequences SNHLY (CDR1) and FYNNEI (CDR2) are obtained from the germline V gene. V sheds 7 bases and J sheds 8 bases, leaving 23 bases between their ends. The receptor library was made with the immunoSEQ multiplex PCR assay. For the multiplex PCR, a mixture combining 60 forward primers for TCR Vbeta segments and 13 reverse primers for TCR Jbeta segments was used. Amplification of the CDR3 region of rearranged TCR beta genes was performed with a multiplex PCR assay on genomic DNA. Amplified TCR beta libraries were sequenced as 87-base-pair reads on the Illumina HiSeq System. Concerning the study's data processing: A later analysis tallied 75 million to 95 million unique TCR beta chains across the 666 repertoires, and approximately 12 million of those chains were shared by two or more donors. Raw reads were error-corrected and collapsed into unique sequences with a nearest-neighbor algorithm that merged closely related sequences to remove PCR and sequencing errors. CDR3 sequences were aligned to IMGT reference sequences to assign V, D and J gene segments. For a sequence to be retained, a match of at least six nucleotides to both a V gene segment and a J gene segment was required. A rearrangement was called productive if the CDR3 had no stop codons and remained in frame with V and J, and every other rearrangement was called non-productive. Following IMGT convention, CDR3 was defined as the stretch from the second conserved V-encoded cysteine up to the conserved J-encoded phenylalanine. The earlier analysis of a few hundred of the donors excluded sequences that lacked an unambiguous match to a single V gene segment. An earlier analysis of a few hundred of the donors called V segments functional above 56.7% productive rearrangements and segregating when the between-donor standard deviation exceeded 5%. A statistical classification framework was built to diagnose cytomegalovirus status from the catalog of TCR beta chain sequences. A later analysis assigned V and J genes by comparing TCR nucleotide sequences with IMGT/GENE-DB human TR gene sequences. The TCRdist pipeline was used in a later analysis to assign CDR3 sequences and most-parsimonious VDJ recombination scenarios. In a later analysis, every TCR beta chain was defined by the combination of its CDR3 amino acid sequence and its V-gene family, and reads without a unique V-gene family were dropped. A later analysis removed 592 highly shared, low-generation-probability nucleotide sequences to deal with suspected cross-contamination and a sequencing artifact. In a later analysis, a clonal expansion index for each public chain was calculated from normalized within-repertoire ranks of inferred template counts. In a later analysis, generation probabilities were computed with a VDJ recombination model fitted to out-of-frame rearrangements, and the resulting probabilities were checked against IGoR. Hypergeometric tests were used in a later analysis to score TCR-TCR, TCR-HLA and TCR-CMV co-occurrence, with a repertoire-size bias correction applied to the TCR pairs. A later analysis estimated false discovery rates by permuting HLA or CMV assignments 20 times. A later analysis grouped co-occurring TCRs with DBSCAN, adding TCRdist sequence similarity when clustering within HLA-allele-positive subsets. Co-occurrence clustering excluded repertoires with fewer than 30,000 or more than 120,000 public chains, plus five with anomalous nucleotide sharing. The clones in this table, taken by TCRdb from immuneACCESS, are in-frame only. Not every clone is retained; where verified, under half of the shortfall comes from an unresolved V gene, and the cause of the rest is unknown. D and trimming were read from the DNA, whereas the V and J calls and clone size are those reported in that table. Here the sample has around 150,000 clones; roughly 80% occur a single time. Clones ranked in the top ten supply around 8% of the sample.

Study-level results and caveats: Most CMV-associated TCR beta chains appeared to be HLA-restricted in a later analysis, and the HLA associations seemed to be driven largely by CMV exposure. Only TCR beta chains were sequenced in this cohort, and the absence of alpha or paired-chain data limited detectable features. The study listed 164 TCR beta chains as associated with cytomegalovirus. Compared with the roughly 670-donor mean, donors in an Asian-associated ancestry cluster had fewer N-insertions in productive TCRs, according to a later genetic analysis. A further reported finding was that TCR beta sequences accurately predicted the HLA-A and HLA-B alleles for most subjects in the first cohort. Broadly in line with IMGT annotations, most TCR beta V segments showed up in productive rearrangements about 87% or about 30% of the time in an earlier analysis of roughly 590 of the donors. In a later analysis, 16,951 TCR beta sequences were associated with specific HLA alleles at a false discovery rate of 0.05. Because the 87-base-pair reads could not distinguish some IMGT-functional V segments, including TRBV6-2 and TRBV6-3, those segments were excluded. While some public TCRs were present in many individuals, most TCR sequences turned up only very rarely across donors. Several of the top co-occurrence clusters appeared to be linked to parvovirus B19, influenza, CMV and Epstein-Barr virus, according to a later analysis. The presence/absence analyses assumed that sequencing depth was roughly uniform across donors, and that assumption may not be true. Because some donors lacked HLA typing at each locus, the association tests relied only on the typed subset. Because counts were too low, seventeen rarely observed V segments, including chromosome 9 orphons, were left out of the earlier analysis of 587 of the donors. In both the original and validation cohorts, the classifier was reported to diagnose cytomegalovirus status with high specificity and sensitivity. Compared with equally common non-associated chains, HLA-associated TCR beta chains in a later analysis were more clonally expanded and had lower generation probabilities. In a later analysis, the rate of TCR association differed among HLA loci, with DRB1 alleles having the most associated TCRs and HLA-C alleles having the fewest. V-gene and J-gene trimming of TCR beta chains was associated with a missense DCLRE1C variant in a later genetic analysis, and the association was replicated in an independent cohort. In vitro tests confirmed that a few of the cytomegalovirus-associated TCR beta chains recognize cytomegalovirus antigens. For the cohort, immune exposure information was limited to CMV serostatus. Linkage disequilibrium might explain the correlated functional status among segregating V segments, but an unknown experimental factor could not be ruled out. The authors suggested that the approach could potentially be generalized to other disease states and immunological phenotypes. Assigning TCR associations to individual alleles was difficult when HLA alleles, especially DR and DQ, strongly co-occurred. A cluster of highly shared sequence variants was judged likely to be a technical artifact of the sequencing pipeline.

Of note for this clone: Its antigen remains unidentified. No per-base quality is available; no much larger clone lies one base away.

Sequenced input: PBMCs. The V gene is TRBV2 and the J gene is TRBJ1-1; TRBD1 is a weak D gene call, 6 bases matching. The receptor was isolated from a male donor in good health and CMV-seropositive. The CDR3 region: CASMGGRTLAREAFF. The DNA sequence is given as TGTGCCAGCATGGGGGGGCGCACCCTTGCGAGAGAAGCTTTCTTT.